Reported below is one T cell receptor (beta chain). Its target is not known. This entry is derived from a study of T cell responses to AZD1222 COVID-19 vaccine. Profiling relied on immunoSEQ multiplex PCR, and the TCRdb table lists in-frame clones only, not all of them. This repertoire shows approximately 90,000 clones, about 91% found once; its top ten account for roughly 5%. Findings of the study overall: Targeting of unmutated variant regions was reportedly seen in nearly half of spike-specific TCRs. There were vaccine-associated CD4 TCRs across spike, dominant at 160-218 and 743-854. The study found Spike-specific TCR breadth and depth rose after two AZD1222 doses.

The CDR3 consists of 13 residues. Trimming cost V 6 bases and J 4 bases, with 12 bases left between them. Germline assignment: CDR1 LNHDA and CDR2 SQIVND (reference sequence). Material: peripheral blood, obtained 28 days after the second AZD1222 dose. This sequence joins TRBV19 and TRBJ1-2; D remains ambiguous. The sequence was collected from an adult who received the AZD1222 COVID-19 vaccine. Here the CDR3 reads CASSNSHGYGYTF. The CDR3 DNA reads TGTGCCAGTAGCAACAGCCATGGCTATGGCTACACCTTC. The full variable domain, in which reference TRBV19 and TRBJ1-2 provide the parts outside the CDR3, is DGGITQSPKYLFRKEGQNVTLSCEQNLNHDAMYWYRQDPGQGLRLIYYSQIVNDFQKGDIAEGYSVSREKKESFPLTVTSAQKNPTAFYLCASSNSHGYGYTFGSGTRLTVV.